This entry concerns a single TCR beta chain. Its target is not known. The record originates from a study of T cell responses to AZD1222 COVID-19 vaccine. The study, taken as a whole, reports: Vaccine-related CD4 TCRs covered spike, predominating at 160-218 and 743-854. Only five or six AZD1222 recipients tested seropositive at baseline. Increases in Spike-specific TCR breadth and depth were seen after two AZD1222 doses. White British ancestry dominated among donors, who included more females, and clonal diversity was possibly underestimated.

Data came from immunoSEQ multiplex PCR; TCRdb stores just in-frame clones and leaves some out. The sample lists about 180,000 clones, 85% to 95% occurring once. This CDR3 contains 18 residues. Germline-derived CDR1 and CDR2 are SGHKS and YYEKEE (reference sequence). V was cut by 0 bases and J by 4 bases, with 21 bases left in between. Here the sequenced sample was peripheral blood, taken 28 days after the second dose of the MenACWY control vaccine. The V call is TRBV5-5, the J call TRBJ2-3; TRBD1 or TRBD2 may be the D gene (6 bases each). This TCR derives from an adult who received the MenACWY meningococcal vaccine as a control. The chain's CDR3 is CASSLVPGPKGGADTQYF. For the CDR3, the DNA is TGTGCCAGCAGCTTGGTACCGGGACCCAAGGGGGGAGCAGATACGCAGTATTTT.